The text below deals with one T cell receptor (beta chain). The sample originates from a study of T cell responses to AZD1222 COVID-19 vaccine. CDR3 length: 12 amino acids. Germline CDR1 reads GTSNPN; CDR2 reads SVGIG (reference sequence). The ends were cut back, 2 bases at V and 5 bases at J, with 9 bases in the middle. Assay used: immunoSEQ multiplex PCR; TCRdb lists only in-frame clones, some missing. This sample has about 120,000 clones, with 88% found just once. This sequence originates from an adult in good health. Sequenced material: peripheral blood, taken on day 0 of MenACWY control vaccination. The J gene is TRBJ2-5, the V gene TRBV30; D is uncertain. CDR3 coding DNA: TGTGCCTGGAGTCTCGATTGGGAGACCCAGTACTTC. This sequence encodes CAWSLDWETQYF.